This T cell receptor beta chain was sequenced during a study of blood T cell repertoires in COVID-19. Study as a whole: Samples came from the United States, Italy and Spain, spanning acute and convalescent COVID-19. T cells, B-cell-depleted T cells, or PBMCs provided the cDNA or gDNA that served as material.

CDR3 length equals 15 residues. Per the germline V gene, CDR1 is KGHSH and CDR2 is LQKENI. V lost 2 bases and J 7 bases, leaving 17 bases between the germline ends. Authors' processing steps: Reference gene primer amplification gave estimated nucleated cell counts. Measured with immunoSEQ multiplex PCR; TCRdb has only the in-frame clones, and not every one. D and trimming come from the DNA, and the V and J calls and clone size come from that table. The sample comprises 160,000 or so clones, 84% of which are singletons, and roughly a fifth rests with the top ten. V gene TRBV18 combines with J gene TRBJ1-1; no definite D call. The sample taken for sequencing was peripheral blood. The clonotype comes from a woman aged 80 or older with acute or convalescent COVID-19. Here the CDR3 reads CASSPREEVKGEAFF. The CDR3 DNA reads TGTGCCAGCTCACCAAGAGAGGAGGTAAAGGGTGAAGCTTTCTTT.